This TCR beta chain appears in the sequencing data of a study of cytomegalovirus exposure and HLA in healthy donors. Study-level findings and limits: The availability of immune exposure information extended only to CMV serostatus.

Vbeta (60) and Jbeta (13) primers were used in the PCR. Profiled with immunoSEQ multiplex PCR; TCRdb holds only in-frame clones, not every one. Here the sample spans 130,000 or so clones, approximately 69% being singletons. As for this clone: Its antigen is still unknown.

CDR3 size: 15 residues. Germline V CDR1 and CDR2: KGHSH, LQKENI. Trimming removed 5 bases from V and 5 bases from J; junction bases left unmatched: 7. These donors counted as nominally healthy when sampled, but unrecorded immune exposures were likely. The sample taken for sequencing was PBMCs. This sequence joins TRBV18 and TRBJ2-2, with 8 nucleotides matching TRBD1. The source of this sequence is a man in his forties in good health and CMV-seropositive. The CDR3 region is CASSTDRVGTGELFF. DNA for the CDR3: TGTGCCAGCTCAACGGACAGGGTTGGGACCGGGGAGCTGTTTTTT.